These T cell receptor beta chains were read from a single sample in a study of blood T cells in healthy people across ages. TCRdb re-analysed the 5' RACE reads in MiXCR, keeping a single row per CDR3 protein. The sample records about 640,000 distinct CDR3 sequences, roughly 53% being singletons. The sequencing sample was made of blood. All receptors come from a man in his 60s in good health. CDR3s include the opening cysteine and the closing phenylalanine or tryptophan. D genes are given only for firm matches.

>TRBV5-1|TRBD2
CASSSTTTSSAQYF
>TRBV10-1|.
CASSESGGPSTDTQYF
>TRBV4-1|.
CASSQATVAKNIQYF
>TRBV11-2|.
CASSLVRTGLTYEQYF
>TRBV2|.
CASSPRLGDTQYF
>TRBV29-1|.
CSVTARQGYEQYF
>TRBV7-2|TRBD2
CASSRSGNHEQYF
>TRBV20-1|.
CSARPVTGSSYEQYF
>TRBV9|.
CASSVREGTNYGYTF
>TRBV5-1|TRBD2
CASRSGGSSDTQYF
>TRBV28|.
CASSWPGFGELFF
>TRBV6-6|.
CAGSYSPRSYGYTF
>TRBV5-4|.
CASSSGRERYF
>TRBV4-1|.
CASSHVITGEGEETQYF
>TRBV20-1|.
CSAETRRYKDTQYF
>TRBV6-1|TRBD1
CASRTGIGYGYTF
>TRBV13|.
CASSLQAVSSYNEQFF
>TRBV20-1|TRBD1
CSAPRTGLNTEAFF
>TRBV6-1|.
CASSPRDGQNIQYF
>TRBV5-1|TRBD1
CASSFGQGHYEQYF
>TRBV29-1|.
CSVEVRERAFF
>TRBV5-1|TRBD1
CASSYTGESYNEQFF
>TRBV11-2|TRBD2
CASLGLAHGETQYF
>TRBV9|TRBD2
CASSVERSGGYNEQFF
>TRBV18|.
CASSPPAIKETQYF
>TRBV24-1|.
CATSEGFQETQYF
>TRBV5-1|TRBD2
CASSQIPLLAGETDTQYF
>TRBV6-2/TRBV6-3|.
CASSQQGPEQFF
>TRBV7-2|TRBD2
CASTVAGGPGEQFF
>TRBV5-4|.
CASSLEPPYGYTF
>TRBV28|TRBD1
CASSSGQDYEQYF
>TRBV11-2|TRBD2
CASSLGWLAGADTQYF
>TRBV5-6|.
CASSLWAGPGTEAFF
>TRBV2|.
CASTQNREDAQYF
>TRBV29-1|TRBD1
CSVALGQLSSYNSPLHF
>TRBV4-2|TRBD2
CASSHVGTSGAGTDTQYF
>TRBV29-1|TRBD1
CSVARQGAPNEQFF
>TRBV3-1|TRBD1
CASSPGTVYEQYF
>TRBV5-5|.
CASTRDTLNEKLFF
>TRBV5-1|.
CASSLVFGGEGNTEAFF
>TRBV20-1|TRBD1
CSARGDRGNYGYTF
>TRBV9|.
CASSVEAGVDTQYF
>TRBV5-1|.
CASTPIGGGETQYF
>TRBV29-1|TRBD1
CSVGQGNEQYF
>TRBV10-3|TRBD2
CAISHGTSGAESSYEQYF
>TRBV5-1|.
CASSLGFSAYGYTF
>TRBV29-1|.
CSAGRGSYKEQFF
>TRBV5-5|.
CASSLTVEGEQYF
>TRBV6-5|TRBD1
CASRPGGRSYNSPLHF
>TRBV15|TRBD1
CATSLRGRGQPQHF
>TRBV5-1|TRBD1
CASWTGVGNSPLHF
>TRBV20-1|TRBD2
CSARGSGGANTGELFF
>TRBV6-6|.
CASSYLGQPSSGELFF